A selection of T cell receptor beta chains follows, all from one sample in a study of OX40 agonist ivuxolimab in advanced cancers. Sequenced by immunoSEQ multiplex PCR; TCRdb stores in-frame clones only, minus some. The sample has tens of thousands of clones, 90% to 95% seen once. Sequences were derived from CD4+ or CD8+ T cells sorted from blood, sampled in a trial of the OX40 agonist ivuxolimab. Receptors were obtained from an adult with an advanced solid tumor such as melanoma, head and neck, liver or kidney cancer. The CDR3 runs from the conserved cysteine through the conserved F or W. D genes are given only for firm matches. Clone size, where shown, is once, few, many, or a class for clones that have expanded.

d_call,clone_size,v_call,j_call,cdr3_aa,cdr3_nt
TRBD2,NA,TRBV6-4,TRBJ2-1,CASSEAGGSDEQFF,TGTGCCAGCAGTGAAGCGGGAGGCTCTGATGAGCAGTTCTTC
NA,once,TRBV6-1,TRBJ2-7,CASGGYEQYF,TGTGCCAGCGGAGGCTACGAGCAGTACTTC
TRBD2,NA,TRBV6-5,TRBJ2-3,CASSGTSGITDTQYF,TGTGCCAGCAGTGGGACTAGCGGGATAACAGATACGCAGTATTTT
NA,NA,TRBV19,TRBJ2-2,CASSLYNTGELFF,TGTGCCAGTAGCTTGTATAACACCGGGGAGCTGTTTTTT
TRBD2,NA,TRBV7-9,TRBJ2-3,CASSYVAGPGQFTDTQYF,TGTGCCAGCAGCTACGTAGCGGGTCCTGGACAATTCACAGATACGCAGTATTTT
NA,NA,TRBV28,TRBJ1-3,CASRLSIITGNTIYF,TGTGCCAGCAGACTTAGTATCATAACTGGAAACACCATATATTTT
TRBD1,NA,TRBV6-5,TRBJ1-5,CASSQGQGGQPQHF,TGTGCCAGCAGCCAAGGACAGGGTGGTCAGCCCCAGCATTTT
NA,NA,TRBV10-3,TRBJ1-1,CAISESVTKGDTEAFF,TGTGCCATCAGTGAGTCGGTTACAAAAGGAGACACTGAAGCTTTCTTT
NA,NA,TRBV6-4,TRBJ2-2,CASSGSVTGELFF,TGTGCCAGCAGTGGGTCCGTCACCGGGGAGCTGTTTTTT
TRBD1,few,TRBV5-6,TRBJ1-1,CASSQGAGEAFF,TGTGCCAGCAGCCAGGGGGCGGGTGAAGCTTTCTTT
NA,NA,TRBV27,TRBJ2-3,CASSSSWTQGDTQYF,TGTGCCAGCAGTTCCTCATGGACCCAGGGAGATACGCAGTATTTT
NA,NA,TRBV29-1,TRBJ2-1,CSAEELGNEQFF,TGCAGCGCCGAAGAGCTCGGGAATGAGCAGTTCTTC
TRBD2,NA,TRBV27,TRBJ2-5,CASRGGGWSLSETQYF,TGTGCCAGCCGCGGGGGGGGCTGGAGCTTGAGCGAGACCCAGTACTTC
NA,NA,TRBV9,TRBJ2-3,CASSVDGGDTQYF,TGTGCCAGCAGCGTAGACGGTGGGGATACGCAGTATTTT
NA,NA,TRBV7-9,TRBJ2-7,CASSSGLTLYEQYF,TGTGCCAGCAGCTCAGGACTAACTCTCTACGAGCAGTACTTC
NA,NA,TRBV6-5,TRBJ1-2,CASNYGYTF,TGTGCCAGCAACTATGGCTACACCTTC
NA,NA,TRBV11-3,TRBJ2-7,CASSSGTADEQYF,TGTGCCAGCAGCTCCGGGACGGCGGACGAGCAGTACTTC
NA,NA,TRBV30,TRBJ2-1,CAWRTSSYNEQFF,TGTGCCTGGAGGACGAGCTCCTACAATGAGCAGTTCTTC
TRBD1,NA,TRBV7-2,TRBJ2-7,CASSLEFYTDRVYEQYF,TGTGCCAGCAGCTTAGAGTTTTATACTGACAGGGTGTACGAGCAGTACTTC
NA,NA,TRBV7-3,TRBJ2-1,CASSDWGSDEQFF,TGTGCCAGCAGCGACTGGGGGAGCGATGAGCAGTTCTTC
NA,NA,TRBV9,TRBJ2-7,CASSASGVSSYEQYF,TGTGCCAGCAGTGCATCGGGGGTCAGCTCCTACGAGCAGTACTTC
TRBD1,NA,TRBV28,TRBJ2-7,CASRMVAGGDEQYF,TGTGCCAGCAGGATGGTAGCAGGGGGCGACGAGCAGTACTTC
TRBD1,NA,TRBV6-6,TRBJ2-2,CASSYDRGPGELFF,TGTGCCAGCAGTTACGACAGGGGGCCCGGGGAGCTGTTTTTT
NA,NA,TRBV28,TRBJ2-3,CASSLSVADQYF,TGTGCCAGCAGTTTATCGGTGGCGGATCAGTATTTT
NA,NA,TRBV6-5,TRBJ2-3,CASGGLGGGDTQYF,TGTGCCAGCGGGGGCCTAGGAGGCGGGGATACGCAGTATTTT
TRBD1,NA,TRBV5-1,TRBJ1-1,CASSLLSKTRTGDTEAFF,TGCGCCAGCAGCTTACTGTCAAAAACACGGACAGGGGACACTGAAGCTTTCTTT
NA,NA,TRBV5-1,TRBJ2-7,CASSPEWAFYEQYF,TGCGCCAGCAGCCCGGAGTGGGCCTTCTACGAGCAGTACTTC
TRBD1,NA,TRBV7-9,TRBJ1-2,CASSLPGQGATLFGYTF,TGTGCCAGCAGCTTGCCGGGACAGGGGGCTACCCTCTTCGGCTACACCTTC
NA,NA,TRBV10-3,TRBJ2-3,CAISDPDWDTDTQYF,TGTGCCATCAGTGACCCAGACTGGGACACAGATACGCAGTATTTT
NA,NA,TRBV5-1,TRBJ2-1,CASSLAGSSYNEQFF,TGCGCCAGCAGCTTGGCCGGGAGCTCCTACAATGAGCAGTTCTTC
NA,NA,TRBV27,TRBJ1-5,CASSLSRDNQPQHF,TGTGCCAGCAGTTTATCGCGGGACAATCAGCCCCAGCATTTT
TRBD1,NA,TRBV5-6,TRBJ1-3,CASSFPGGSGNTIYF,TGTGCCAGCAGCTTCCCAGGGGGCTCCGGAAACACCATATATTTT
NA,NA,TRBV4-3,TRBJ2-1,CASSQDTVDPNGYYNEQFF,TGCGCCAGCAGCCAAGATACAGTGGACCCAAATGGGTACTACAATGAGCAGTTCTTC
NA,once,TRBV7-2,TRBJ1-1,CASSSRTANTEAFF,TGTGCCAGCAGCTCCAGGACAGCGAACACTGAAGCTTTCTTT
NA,NA,TRBV5-6,TRBJ2-2,CASSFRTNTGELFF,TGTGCCAGCAGCTTTAGGACCAACACCGGGGAGCTGTTTTTT
TRBD2,NA,TRBV4-1,TRBJ2-7,CASCQEASGFSYEQYF,TGCGCCAGCTGCCAGGAGGCTAGCGGATTCTCCTACGAGCAGTACTTC
NA,NA,TRBV11-3,TRBJ2-7,CASSLSRLAYEQYF,TGTGCCAGCAGCTTGTCGAGACTTGCCTACGAGCAGTACTTC
TRBD2,medium-sized,TRBV10-3,TRBJ2-3,CAISEIAGGITDTQYF,TGTGCCATCAGTGAGATAGCGGGAGGTATCACAGATACGCAGTATTTT
NA,NA,TRBV19,TRBJ2-7,CASSPMDLLSSYEQYF,TGTGCCAGTAGCCCAATGGACCTCCTCAGCTCCTACGAGCAGTACTTC
NA,NA,TRBV19,TRBJ2-7,CASSIGIGPLREQYF,TGTGCCAGTAGTATTGGGATCGGTCCGCTACGGGAGCAGTACTTC
NA,few,TRBV2,TRBJ1-1,CASSEGVGTEAFF,TGTGCCAGCAGTGAAGGCGTTGGGACTGAAGCTTTCTTT
NA,NA,TRBV19,TRBJ1-3,CASSWQTSGNTIYF,TGTGCCAGTAGTTGGCAGACCTCTGGAAACACCATATATTTT
NA,NA,TRBV11-2,TRBJ1-1,CASSLYAGLNTEAFF,TGTGCCAGCAGCTTATACGCAGGCTTGAACACTGAAGCTTTCTTT
NA,once,TRBV27,TRBJ2-2,CASSLERRNTGELFF,TGTGCCAGCAGTTTGGAAAGACGGAACACCGGGGAGCTGTTTTTT
TRBD1,NA,TRBV6-1,TRBJ1-5,CASSEVSGGSNQPQHF,TGTGCCAGCAGTGAAGTATCAGGGGGAAGCAATCAGCCCCAGCATTTT
TRBD1,NA,TRBV6-5,TRBJ1-3,CASNPGTGGNTIYF,TGTGCCAGCAACCCCGGGACAGGAGGAAACACCATATATTTT
NA,NA,TRBV11-2,TRBJ2-1,CASSPPRSSYNEQFF,TGTGCCAGCAGCCCGCCAAGAAGCTCCTACAATGAGCAGTTCTTC
NA,NA,TRBV13,TRBJ2-3,CASSFEVDTQYF,TGTGCCAGCAGCTTTGAGGTAGATACGCAGTATTTT
TRBD2,NA,TRBV28,TRBJ2-7,CASSLHRLAGAYEQYF,TGTGCCAGCAGTTTACATAGACTAGCGGGAGCCTACGAGCAGTACTTC
TRBD1,NA,TRBV27,TRBJ1-4,CASTPWGTGGFNEKLFF,TGTGCCAGCACTCCATGGGGGACAGGGGGTTTTAATGAAAAACTGTTTTTT
TRBD2,NA,TRBV19,TRBJ2-7,CASSTGTRYEQYF,TGTGCCAGTAGTACCGGGACTAGATACGAGCAGTACTTC
TRBD1,NA,TRBV4-1,TRBJ1-2,CASSQGTGELYGYTF,TGCGCCAGCAGCCAAGGGACAGGGGAGCTCTATGGCTACACCTTC
NA,NA,TRBV6-5,TRBJ1-1,CASSALLFSGTEAFF,TGTGCCAGCAGTGCCCTTCTTTTCTCAGGGACTGAAGCTTTCTTT
TRBD1,NA,TRBV27,TRBJ2-7,CASSTGASYEQYF,TGTGCCAGCAGTACAGGGGCCTCCTACGAGCAGTACTTC
TRBD1,NA,TRBV2,TRBJ2-3,CASRLTGDLVDTQYF,TGTGCCAGCCGACTGACAGGGGATCTAGTCGATACGCAGTATTTT
NA,NA,TRBV7-8,TRBJ2-4,CASRGYVGNIQYF,TGTGCCAGCAGGGGGTACGTGGGAAACATTCAGTACTTC
NA,NA,TRBV9,TRBJ2-7,CASSAGFTGEQYF,TGTGCCAGCAGCGCAGGGTTCACAGGCGAGCAGTACTTC
NA,NA,TRBV6-1,TRBJ2-7,CASSSRDWIYEQYF,TGTGCCAGCAGTTCCCGGGACTGGATCTACGAGCAGTACTTC
NA,NA,TRBV19,TRBJ1-1,CASSNQGSRLNTEAFF,TGTGCCAGTAGTAATCAGGGGAGTAGGCTGAACACTGAAGCTTTCTTT
TRBD2,NA,TRBV27,TRBJ2-7,CASSSASGSSYEQYF,TGTGCCAGCAGTTCGGCTAGCGGGAGCTCCTACGAGCAGTACTTC